This entry lists 19 T cell receptor beta chains sequenced from one sample in a study of shared clonotypes between healthy human individuals. Data came from immunoSEQ multiplex PCR; TCRdb stores just in-frame clones and leaves some out. Found here are over a million clones, 75% to 85% of them singletons; the top ten hold 0.55% to 0.7%. The material sequenced was memory CD4+ T cells from PBMCs. Subset described: CD45RA-negative fraction. These receptors were collected from a man aged 18-30 years in good health. Some clones in this sample may be carry-over from other donors' samples.

J is TRBJ2-1 and V is TRBV9; unclear D gene. CDR1 SGDLS and CDR2 YYNGEE come from the germline V gene. Trimming left V 4 bases short and J 2 bases short, with 13 bases between. The CDR3 runs 15 residues. In DNA, the CDR3 is TGTGCCAGCAGCCTGGACGGCTATACCTACAATGAGCAGTTCTTC. It yields the protein CASSLDGYTYNEQFF.

The CDR3 sequence: CASSSDRGPSRYF. The CDR3 DNA is TGTGCCAGCAGTTCTGACAGGGGGCCCTCCCGGTACTTC. V gene TRBV25-1 combines with J gene TRBJ2-4; 10 positions agree with TRBD1. The V gene's germline CDR1 is MGHDK and CDR2 SYGVNS. V shed 5 bases and J 15 bases; nucleotides not matched to a gene: 10. The CDR3 spans 13 residues.

This clone was observed at least ten times. The chain has TRBV6-1 and TRBJ1-2, with D possibly TRBD1 on 5 matching bases. Germline V CDR1 and CDR2: MNHNS, SASEGT. The CDR3 has 14 amino acids. V was trimmed by 6 bases and J by 8 bases, leaving 19 bases between them. In DNA form, the CDR3 reads TGTGCCAGCAGGTCACCAGGGAAACGTGTCGGCTACACCTTC. Encoded protein: CASRSPGKRVGYTF.

CDR3 in DNA: TGTGCCAGCAGTTCTCCGCGACAGGGTGGTGGCTACACCTTC. This codes for CASSSPRQGGGYTF. The V call is TRBV6-5, the J call TRBJ1-2, with TRBD1 matching 7 bases. The CDR3 extends over 14 amino acids. Germline CDR1 reads MNHEY; CDR2 reads SVGAGI. Trimming at V came to 4 bases and at J to 7 bases, leaving 9 bases not matched to a gene.

Note on this clone: The junction differs from germline at one of its ends, possibly a read error. The chain has TRBV11-2 and TRBJ2-7; 7 bases align to TRBD1. The CDR3 spans 10 residues. Per germline, CDR1 SGHAT and CDR2 FQNNGV. This CDR3 is CASSHRDSLF. In nucleotides, the CDR3 is TGTGCCAGCAGCCACCGGGACAGCCTCTTC.

The V and J genes are TRBV19 and TRBJ1-1, with 10 bases identical to TRBD1. Unmatched junction bases numbered 5, after V lost 4 bases and J lost 6 bases. The CDR3 contains 14 residues. Germline V CDR1 and CDR2: LNHDA, SQIVND (reference sequence). CDR3 DNA sequence: TGTGCCAGTAGTACCCGGGACAGGGGCTCTGAAGCTTTCTTT. This encodes CASSTRDRGSEAFF.

The chain's CDR3 is CASSPQTGVGNTIYF. Here the CDR3 DNA reads TGTGCCAGCAGCCCCCAGACAGGGGTTGGAAACACCATATATTTT. The rearrangement joins TRBV5-4 to TRBJ1-3, with 8 bases that match TRBD1. The germline CDR1 and CDR2 sequences are SGHNT and YYREEE (reference sequence). The CDR3 is 15 residues long. After removal of 4 bases from V and 3 bases from J, the junction contained 6 bases not matched to a gene.

The V and J genes are TRBV28 and TRBJ2-7; 13 nucleotides match TRBD2. V was pared by 5 bases and J by 6 bases, with 16 bases of the junction left unmatched. Germline V gene data show CDR1 as MDHEN and CDR2 as SYDVKM. The CDR3 is 18 residues long. As DNA, the CDR3 is TGTGCCAGCAGTAGTCGGACTAGCGGGGGTAGGGGTGTTCGCGAGCAGTACTTC. Its protein product is CASSSRTSGGRGVREQYF.

This sequence joins TRBV11-2 and TRBJ2-7; unclear D gene. The CDR3 sequence is 14 residues long. Germline V gives CDR1 SGHAT, CDR2 FQNNGV. Trimming took 0 bases from V and 6 from J, leaving 12 bases between them. CDR3 coding DNA: TGTGCCAGCAGCTTAGAGGCTCAAAGAACCGAGCAGTACTTC. Its translation is CASSLEAQRTEQYF.

The gene calls are TRBV6-5 and TRBJ1-3, with D perhaps matching TRBD1 (6 bases). V was pared by 0 bases and J by 4 bases, with 13 bases between. The germline V gene encodes CDR1 MNHEY and CDR2 SVGAGI. This CDR3 region has 16 residues. The CDR3 sequence is CASSYSKAGVGNTIYF. The CDR3 DNA reads TGTGCCAGCAGTTACTCGAAAGCAGGGGTCGGAAACACCATATATTTT.

The rearrangement joins TRBV29-1 to TRBJ1-2, with a tentative D call TRBD1 (5 bases). This CDR3 spans 13 amino acids. V dropped 0 bases and J dropped 9 bases, with 14 bases sitting between them. Germline V gene sequence: CDR1 SQVTM, CDR2 ANQGSEA. The CDR3 sequence is CSVEDRVRESYTF. DNA of the CDR3: TGCAGCGTTGAAGATCGTGTCAGGGAAAGCTACACCTTC.

This rearrangement joins TRBV18 to TRBJ1-2, with 8 bases matching TRBD1. CDR1 and CDR2 (germline): KGHSH, LQKENI. The CDR3 is 14 amino acids. Trimming removed 3 bases from V and 8 bases from J; junction bases left unmatched: 8. This CDR3 reads CASSPWTGMEGYTF. CDR3 coding DNA: TGTGCCAGCTCACCTTGGACAGGGATGGAAGGCTACACCTTC.

The table lists this clone with a count of one. CDR3 coding DNA: TGTGCCAGCAGCCGGGACTCAGGAAATGAGCAGTTCTTC. As protein: CASSRDSGNEQFF. The chain couples TRBV5-4 to TRBJ2-1; weak D call: TRBD2 (6 bases). Germline V gives CDR1 SGHNT, CDR2 YYREEE (reference sequence). Deletions cut 4 bases from V and 7 bases from J, with 12 bases between. The CDR3 runs 13 residues.

This clone was seen once. The chain recombines TRBV7-2 with TRBJ2-5; 11 bases are a match to TRBD2. There are 15 residues in the CDR3. Germline V lookup: CDR1 SGHTA, CDR2 FQGNSA. J lost 4 bases, V lost 5 bases, and 6 bases had no gene match. CDR3 DNA sequence: TGTGCCAGCAGCCTTAGCGGGAGGGCCCCAGAGACCCAGTACTTC. Residues: CASSLSGRAPETQYF.

The chain employs TRBV5-1 and TRBJ2-2; 7 bases are a match to TRBD1. The V and J ends lost 8 bases and 0 bases, in that order; junction bases with no gene match: 4. There are 14 residues in the CDR3. Germline V gives CDR1 SGHRS, CDR2 YFSETQ. The CDR3 nucleotides read TGCGCCAGTTCGACAGGGACGAACACCGGGGAGCTGTTTTTT. Its translation is CASSTGTNTGELFF.

CDR3 region: CASSPPESGRTGELFF. The CDR3 DNA reads as TGTGCCAGCTCACCACCGGAAAGTGGCCGGACCGGGGAGCTGTTTTTT. The chain combines TRBV18 with TRBJ2-2; D not resolved. The V end lost 0 bases, the J end lost 5 bases, and 13 bases lay between the germline ends. There are 16 residues in the CDR3. Germline CDR1 and CDR2: KGHSH and LQKENI.

The chain employs TRBV4-1 and TRBJ2-7, with D unclear. This CDR3 region has 16 residues. Germline-derived CDR1 and CDR2 are MGHRA and YSYEKL. V lost 2 bases, J lost 0 bases, and 14 bases lay in between. Here the CDR3 reads CASSQMALLSSYEQYF. CDR3 DNA sequence: TGCGCCAGCAGCCAAATGGCCCTGTTGAGCTCCTACGAGCAGTACTTC.

Concerning this clone: One junction end does not reproduce the germline sequence, and a read error may be involved. The chain combines TRBV28 with TRBJ1-5, with TRBD1 matching 7 bases. The germline gives CDR1 MDHEN, CDR2 SYDVKM. This CDR3 has 12 amino acids. This CDR3 reads CACRTGLQPQHF. CDR3 DNA sequence: TGTGCCTGCAGGACAGGATTACAGCCCCAGCATTTT.

This chain connects TRBV6-1 to TRBJ2-6; D may be TRBD1 (5 bases). The CDR3 covers 16 residues. The V gene's germline CDR1 is MNHNS and CDR2 SASEGT. V lost 4 bases, J lost 3 bases, and 13 bases lay in between. CDR3 loop: CASSVAGWSGANVLTF. The CDR3 DNA sequence: TGTGCCAGCAGTGTAGCAGGGTGGAGTGGGGCCAACGTCCTGACTTTC.